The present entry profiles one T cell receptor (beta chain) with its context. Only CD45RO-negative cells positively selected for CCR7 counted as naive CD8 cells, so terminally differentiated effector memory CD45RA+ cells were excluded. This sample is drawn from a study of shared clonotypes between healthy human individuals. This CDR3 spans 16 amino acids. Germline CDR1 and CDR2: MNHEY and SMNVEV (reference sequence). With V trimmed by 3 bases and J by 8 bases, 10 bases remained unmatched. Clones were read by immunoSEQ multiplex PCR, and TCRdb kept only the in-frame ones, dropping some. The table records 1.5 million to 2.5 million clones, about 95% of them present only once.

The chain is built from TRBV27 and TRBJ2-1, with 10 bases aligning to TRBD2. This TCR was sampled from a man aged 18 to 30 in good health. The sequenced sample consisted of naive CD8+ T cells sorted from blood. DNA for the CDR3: TGTGCCAGCAGTTTGTCTAGCGGGGGTTCACCAGATGAGCAGTTCTTC. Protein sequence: CASSLSSGGSPDEQFF.